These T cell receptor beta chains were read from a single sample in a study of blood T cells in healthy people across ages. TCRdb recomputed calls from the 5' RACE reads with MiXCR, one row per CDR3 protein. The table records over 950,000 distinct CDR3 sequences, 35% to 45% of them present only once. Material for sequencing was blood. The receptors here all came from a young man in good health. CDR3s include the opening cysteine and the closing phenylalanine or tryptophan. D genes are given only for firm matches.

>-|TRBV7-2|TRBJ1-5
CASSMDSNQPQHF
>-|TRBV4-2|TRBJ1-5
CASSFWTESNQPQHF
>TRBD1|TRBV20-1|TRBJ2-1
CSARDRHSYNEQFF
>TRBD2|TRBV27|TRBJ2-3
CASSLKRGPITDTQYF
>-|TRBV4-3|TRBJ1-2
CASSQDSSQFYGYTF
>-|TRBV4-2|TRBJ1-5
CASSRTNNQPQHF
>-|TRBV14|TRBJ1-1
CASSPGTFAFF
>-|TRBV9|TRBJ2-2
CASSVGWGSDTGELFF
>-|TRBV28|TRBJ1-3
CASSLGYPSGNTIYF
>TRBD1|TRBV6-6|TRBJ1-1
CASSFRTGGTEAFF
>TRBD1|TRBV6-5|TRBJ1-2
CASSYRTGRDSDYGNTF
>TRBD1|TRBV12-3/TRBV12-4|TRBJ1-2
CASSFNRQGGGYTF
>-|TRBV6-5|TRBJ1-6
CASSYSSGVRSSYNSPLHF
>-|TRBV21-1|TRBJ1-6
CASSKRRQGPHSPLHF
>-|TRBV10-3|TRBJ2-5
CAAQEGGLPQETQYF
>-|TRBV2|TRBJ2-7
CASSERGSPGAYEQYF
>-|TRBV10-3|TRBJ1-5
CAISVSVNQPQHF
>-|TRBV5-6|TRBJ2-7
CASSLQTYEQYF
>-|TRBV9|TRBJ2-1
CASSANPDGDNEQFF
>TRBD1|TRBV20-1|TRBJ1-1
CSAWTGIRNTEAFF
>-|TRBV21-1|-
CASPYTGRGGLSSYNEQYF
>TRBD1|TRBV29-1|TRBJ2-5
CSVERTGVGQETQYF
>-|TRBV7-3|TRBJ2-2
CASSPNTVGELFF
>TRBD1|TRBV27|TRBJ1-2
CASSLRQGSDGYTF
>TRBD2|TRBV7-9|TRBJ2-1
CASRRTSGSNNEQFF
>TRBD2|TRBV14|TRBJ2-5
CASSQDGLAGAQETQYF
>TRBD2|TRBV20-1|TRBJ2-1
CSARGGGDIYNEQFF
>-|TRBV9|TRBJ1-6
CASSVEGGNSPLHF
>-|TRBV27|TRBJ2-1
CASRVEDEQFF
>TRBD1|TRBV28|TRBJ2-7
CASFSGQGREQYF
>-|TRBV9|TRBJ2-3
CASSTPVDTQYF
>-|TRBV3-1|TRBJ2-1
CASSQGLPHDGQFF
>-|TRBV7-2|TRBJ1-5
CASSFGILNGQPQHF
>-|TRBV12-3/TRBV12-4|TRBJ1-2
CASSFSEYGYTF
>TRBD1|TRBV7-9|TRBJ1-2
CASSFDVTGLRGYTF
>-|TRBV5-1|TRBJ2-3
CASSLARQAPVDTQYF
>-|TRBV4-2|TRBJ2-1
CASSPATGGQFF
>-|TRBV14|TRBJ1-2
CASSPVIPGVGYTF
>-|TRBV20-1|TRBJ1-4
CSAMEVQDNEKLFF
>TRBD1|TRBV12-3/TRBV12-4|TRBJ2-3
CASSPPTGGPDMQYF
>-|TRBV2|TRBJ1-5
CASRGVGQPQHF
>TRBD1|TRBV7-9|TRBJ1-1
CASSGRQGYVNTEAFF